This T cell receptor beta chain was sequenced for a study of OX40 agonist ivuxolimab in advanced cancers. Study context: The study reported partial responses in three patients: one hepatocellular carcinoma, two cutaneous melanoma. Whole-study findings and limits: In the expanded peripheral T cells, antigen specificity was never determined. Low normalized clonal expansion also occurred in some nonresponding patients.

Trimming pared 9 bases from V and 0 bases from J, leaving 12 bases between. This CDR3 comprises 14 residues. Germline V CDR1 and CDR2: SGHVS, FNYEAQ. Clones were sequenced by immunoSEQ multiplex PCR, and TCRdb holds only the in-frame ones, with some missing. The sample holds 45,000 to 65,000 clones; about 88% are singletons and the top ten take approximately 13%. Note on this clone: Its specificity is unknown.

This TCR derives from an adult with an advanced solid tumor such as melanoma, head and neck, liver or kidney cancer. The rearrangement uses TRBV7-6 and TRBJ2-1, with D uncertain. The sequences come from CD4+ or CD8+ T cells sorted from blood, collected in a trial of the OX40 agonist ivuxolimab. CDR3 bases: TGTGCCAGTTCGCCTTTGAGCTCCTACAATGAGCAGTTCTTC. This encodes CASSPLSSYNEQFF.